A single sample is the source of the 9 T cell receptor beta chains below, sequenced in a study of cytomegalovirus exposure and HLA in healthy donors. Measured with immunoSEQ multiplex PCR; TCRdb has only the in-frame clones, and not every one. Of some 140,000 clones listed, 82% are singletons. Input material: PBMCs. The source is a man aged 30 to 45 in good health and CMV-seropositive.

This clone was found once. V gene TRBV5-6 combines with J gene TRBJ2-7; maybe TRBD1 (5 bases). The CDR3 spans 14 residues. Germline loops: CDR1 SGHDT, CDR2 YYEEEE. V lost 4 bases, J lost 0 bases, and 11 bases lay in between. This CDR3 reads CASSRQGLSYEQYF. Written as DNA, the CDR3 is TGTGCCAGCAGCCGTCAGGGCCTCTCCTACGAGCAGTACTTC.

This clone was counted a few times. The gene calls are TRBV4-3 and TRBJ1-6, with no clear D. The CDR3 contains 13 residues. The germline V and J ends were trimmed by 3 bases and 7 bases, with 7 bases remaining between them. Looked up from germline, CDR1 is LGHNA and CDR2 is YSLEER. CDR3 bases: TGCGCCAGCAGCCAGTCAACAAATTCACCCCTCCACTTT. Its protein product is CASSQSTNSPLHF.

This clone was counted once. The V and J genes are TRBV15 and TRBJ2-3; 7 nucleotides align to TRBD2. Unmatched junction bases numbered 6, after V lost 3 bases and J lost 6 bases. Germline V gene sequence: CDR1 LNHNV, CDR2 YYDKDF (reference sequence). CDR3 length: 14 residues. For the CDR3, the DNA is TGTGCCACCAGCAGGTCAAGACTAGCCGATACGCAGTATTTT. Amino acids: CATSRSRLADTQYF.

V is TRBV9 and J is TRBJ2-3; 8 bases agree with TRBD2. Germline-derived CDR1 and CDR2 are SGDLS and YYNGEE. The CDR3 totals 16 residues. Losses at the gene ends were 3 bases for V and 7 bases for J; bases not matched to a gene: 13. The CDR3 bases are TGTGCCAGCAGCGAATCTTTAGCGGGGAGGTCGAATACGCAGTATTTT. It translates to CASSESLAGRSNTQYF.

This clone was observed once. Written as DNA, the CDR3 is TGCGCCAGCAGCCCGGAGGGGACTAGGGTTACGCAGTATTTT. This codes for CASSPEGTRVTQYF. The genes are TRBV5-1 and TRBJ2-3, with TRBD2 matching 8 bases. CDR1 and CDR2 from the germline V gene are SGHRS and YFSETQ. Trimming at V came to 4 bases and at J to 8 bases, leaving 9 bases not matched to a gene. CDR3 length: 14 residues.

This chain joins TRBV4-1 and TRBJ2-5; 7 bases agree with TRBD1. The CDR3 length is 15 residues. The trim removed 1 base at V and 7 bases at J, leaving 9 bases unmatched. Germline values: CDR1 MGHRA, CDR2 YSYEKL. The CDR3 DNA is TGCGCCAGCAGCCAAGGACAGGGTGGAGTTGGGACCCAGTACTTC. Residues: CASSQGQGGVGTQYF.

The chain is built from TRBV5-1 and TRBJ1-6; the D gene is possibly TRBD1 (5 bases). The CDR3 is made up of 16 amino acids. Germline V CDR1 and CDR2: SGHRS, YFSETQ. Trimming pared 0 bases from V and 3 bases from J, leaving 10 bases between. CDR3 residues: CASSLEGQGYNSPLHF. The CDR3 coding sequence is TGCGCCAGCAGCTTGGAAGGCCAGGGCTATAATTCACCCCTCCACTTT.

The chain uses TRBV5-1 and TRBJ1-3; D is undetermined. V was cut by 0 bases and J by 0 bases, with 7 bases left in between. The CDR3 runs 15 residues. The germline V gene encodes CDR1 SGHRS and CDR2 YFSETQ. CDR3 DNA sequence: TGCGCCAGCAGCTTGGAGAGCTTCTCTGGAAACACCATATATTTT. This gives the protein CASSLESFSGNTIYF.

The CDR3 spells CASSPTSGGANTGELFF. DNA for the CDR3: TGCGCCAGCAGCCCCACTAGCGGGGGGGCGAACACCGGGGAGCTGTTTTTT. The chain is built from TRBV5-1 and TRBJ2-2; 13 bases line up with TRBD2. V was clipped by 4 bases and J by 0 bases; unmatched bases: 3. Germline V gene data show CDR1 as SGHRS and CDR2 as YFSETQ. The CDR3 loop spans 17 amino acids.